The 10 T cell receptor beta chains presented below share a single source sample, sequenced in a study of blood T cell repertoires in COVID-19. Measured with immunoSEQ multiplex PCR; TCRdb has only the in-frame clones, and not every one. The repertoire has some 130,000 clones, roughly 90% of them found once; the top ten carry roughly 2.2%. The specimen was peripheral blood. The receptors were sampled from a man aged 65 to 85 with active COVID-19.

The J gene is TRBJ2-5, the V gene TRBV30; maybe TRBD2 (6 bases). CDR3 length: 14 residues. Per germline, CDR1 GTSNPN and CDR2 SVGIG (reference sequence). V gave up 1 base and J gave up 6 bases, with 15 bases separating them. Written as DNA, the CDR3 is TGTGCCTGGAGTGGCGGGACGAGGGGAAAGACCCAGTACTTC. Encoded protein: CAWSGGTRGKTQYF.

This clone was observed a handful of times. This sequence joins TRBV5-1 and TRBJ2-2; D call uncertain. This CDR3 has 14 residues. V shed 4 bases and J shed 1 base, with 8 bases lying between them. Per the germline V gene, CDR1 is SGHRS and CDR2 is YFSETQ. The CDR3 here is CASSLRQNTGELFF. CDR3 DNA: TGCGCCAGCAGCCTCAGACAGAACACCGGGGAGCTGTTTTTT.

The J gene is TRBJ1-5, the V gene TRBV29-1, with D possibly matching TRBD1 (6 bases). The V end lost 4 bases, the J end lost 3 bases, and 10 bases lay between the germline ends. This CDR3 has 13 residues. The germline gives CDR1 SQVTM, CDR2 ANQGSEA. The CDR3 DNA sequence: TGCAGCGTTGGGACAGACCCCAATCAGCCCCAGCATTTT. It encodes CSVGTDPNQPQHF. Together with reference TRBV29-1 and TRBJ1-5, the CDR3 gives the full variable domain: SAVISQKPSRDICQRGTSLTIQCQVDSQVTMMFWYRQQPGQSLTLIATANQGSEATYESGFVIDKFPISRPNLTFSTLTVSNMSPEDSSIYLCSVGTDPNQPQHFGDGTRLSIL.

CDR3 protein: CASSLTQGNYGYTF. DNA of the CDR3: TGTGCCAGCAGCCTAACACAGGGGAACTATGGCTACACCTTC. The V call is TRBV5-4, the J call TRBJ1-2, with 7 bases matching TRBD1. The V and J ends lost 4 bases and 2 bases, in that order; junction bases with no gene match: 5. This CDR3 is 14 amino acids long. CDR1 is SGHNT and CDR2 is YYREEE in the germline V gene (reference sequence).

The chain is built from TRBV13 and TRBJ2-1, with 9 bases lining up with TRBD1. CDR3 length: 16 amino acids. With 3 bases clipped from V and 5 bases from J, the junction kept 8 bases outside the gene matches. Germline values: CDR1 PRHDT, CDR2 FYEKMQ (reference sequence). CDR3 sequence (DNA): TGTGCCAGCAGCTTGGGGGACAGGGTGGACCACAATGAGCAGTTCTTC. Translation gives CASSLGDRVDHNEQFF. Full variable domain (rest looked up from reference TRBV13 and TRBJ2-1): AAGVIQSPRHLIKEKRETATLKCYPIPRHDTVYWYQQGPGQDPQFLISFYEKMQSDKGSIPDRFSAQQFSDYHSELNMSSLELGDSALYFCASSLGDRVDHNEQFFGPGTRLTVL.

The chain joins TRBV7-9 to TRBJ2-7; 12 nucleotides align to TRBD1. Germline V gene data show CDR1 as SEHNR and CDR2 as FQNEAQ (reference sequence). Trimming cost V 5 bases and J 4 bases; bases outside gene matches: 3. CDR3 length: 14 amino acids. The CDR3 loop is CASSPGQGAYEQYF. DNA for the CDR3: TGTGCCAGCAGCCCGGGACAGGGGGCATACGAGCAGTACTTC.

V and J are TRBV18 and TRBJ1-3, with 9 bases lining up with TRBD1. The CDR3 is 17 residues long. V lost 2 bases and J lost 2; bases outside the gene matches: 7. Germline CDR1 KGHSH, CDR2 LQKENI. CDR3: CASSPTGGLPTGNTIYF. CDR3 coding DNA: TGTGCCAGCTCACCAACAGGGGGCCTACCCACTGGAAACACCATATATTTT.

The V call is TRBV11-2, the J call TRBJ2-5; a possible D gene is TRBD2 (6 bases). The germline CDR1 and CDR2 sequences are SGHAT and FQNNGV. CDR3 length: 16 residues. V lost 3 bases to trimming and J lost 0 bases, with 14 bases between them. CDR3 sequence reads: CASSFQAGPYQETQYF. CDR3 bases: TGTGCCAGCAGCTTCCAAGCGGGCCCTTACCAAGAGACCCAGTACTTC. Together with reference TRBV11-2 and TRBJ2-5, the CDR3 gives the full variable domain: EAGVAQSPRYKIIEKRQSVAFWCNPISGHATLYWYQQILGQGPKLLIQFQNNGVVDDSQLPKDRFSAERLKGVDSTLKIQPAKLEDSAVYLCASSFQAGPYQETQYFGPGTRLLVL.

This chain links TRBV6-6 with TRBJ1-6; D possibly corresponds to TRBD1 (5 bases). The germline gives CDR1 MNHNY, CDR2 SVGAGI (reference sequence). The CDR3 spans 13 residues. Trimming pared 7 bases from V and 6 bases from J, leaving 10 bases between. Here the CDR3 DNA reads TGTGCCAGCATTTTAGGGGCTAATTCACCCCTCCACTTT. Its translation is CASILGANSPLHF.

The genes are TRBV28 and TRBJ2-7; possibly TRBD1 for D (5 bases). This CDR3 spans 14 amino acids. CDR1 is MDHEN and CDR2 is SYDVKM in the germline V gene. The V end was cut by 6 bases, the J end by 6 bases, with 18 bases between. DNA for the CDR3: TGTGCCAGCAGCCTCCGGGCCCTCCAGGGCGAGCAGTACTTC. Translation: CASSLRALQGEQYF.